This T cell receptor (beta chain) was documented in a study of cytomegalovirus exposure and HLA in healthy donors. Study observations and caveats: TCR beta sequences reportedly predicted the HLA-A and HLA-B alleles of most subjects accurately. The study recorded over 150 TCR beta chains that were cytomegalovirus-associated. Sequencing likely produced, as an artifact, a cluster of highly shared sequence variants.

Germline V gene sequence: CDR1 SGHTA, CDR2 FQGNSA. The J segment lost 7 bases and the V segment lost 5 bases, leaving 8 bases of the junction unmatched. The CDR3 runs to 14 residues. The study ran its PCR with 60 Vbeta and 13 Jbeta primers. Sequencing used immunoSEQ multiplex PCR; TCRdb keeps in-frame clones, though not all of them. The profile shows about 130,000 clones, about 10% of them singletons. This clone came up a few times. The target antigen is unknown. The TCR sequence derives from a woman aged 18-30 years in good health and CMV-seropositive. Sequencing was carried out using PBMCs. The V and J genes are TRBV7-2 and TRBJ1-5, with 7 bases aligning to TRBD1. CDR3 bases: TGTGCCAGCAGCCCAAGACAGGGCGGCCAGCCCCAGCATTTT. It translates to CASSPRQGGQPQHF.